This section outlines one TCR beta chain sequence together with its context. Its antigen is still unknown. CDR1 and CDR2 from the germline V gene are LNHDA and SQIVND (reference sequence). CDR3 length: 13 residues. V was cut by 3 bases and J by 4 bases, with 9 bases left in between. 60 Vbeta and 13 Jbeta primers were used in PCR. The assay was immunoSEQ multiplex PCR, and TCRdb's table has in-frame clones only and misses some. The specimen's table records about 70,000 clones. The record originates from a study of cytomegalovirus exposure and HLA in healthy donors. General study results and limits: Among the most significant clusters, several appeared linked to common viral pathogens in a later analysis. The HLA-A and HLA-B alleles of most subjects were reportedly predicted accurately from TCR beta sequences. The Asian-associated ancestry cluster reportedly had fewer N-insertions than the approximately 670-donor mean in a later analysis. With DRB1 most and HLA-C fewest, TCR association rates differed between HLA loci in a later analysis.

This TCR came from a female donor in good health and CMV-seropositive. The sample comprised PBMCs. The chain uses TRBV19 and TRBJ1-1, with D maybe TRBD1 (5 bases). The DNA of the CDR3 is TGTGCCAGTAGTATGGCAGGGTTCACTGAAGCTTTCTTT. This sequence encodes CASSMAGFTEAFF.